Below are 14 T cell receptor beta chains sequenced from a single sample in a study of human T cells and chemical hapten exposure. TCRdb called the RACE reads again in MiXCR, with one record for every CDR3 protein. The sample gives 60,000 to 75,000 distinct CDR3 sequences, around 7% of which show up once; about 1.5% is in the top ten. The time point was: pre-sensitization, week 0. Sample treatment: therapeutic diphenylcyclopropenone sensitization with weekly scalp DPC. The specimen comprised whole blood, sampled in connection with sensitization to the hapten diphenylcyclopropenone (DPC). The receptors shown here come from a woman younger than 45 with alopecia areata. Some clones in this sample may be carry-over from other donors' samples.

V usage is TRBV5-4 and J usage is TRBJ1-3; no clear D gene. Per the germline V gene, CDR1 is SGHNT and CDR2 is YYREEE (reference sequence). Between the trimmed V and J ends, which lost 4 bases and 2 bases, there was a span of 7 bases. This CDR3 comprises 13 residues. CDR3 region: CASSAVPGNTIYF. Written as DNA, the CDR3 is TGTGCCAGCAGCGCCGTACCTGGAAACACCATATATTTT.

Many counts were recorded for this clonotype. The CDR3 here is CASSLVGAPFGNTGELFF. CDR3 nucleotide sequence: TGTGCCAGCAGCCTCGTGGGGGCCCCGTTTGGGAACACCGGGGAGCTGTTTTTT. This sequence joins TRBV11-3 and TRBJ2-2; TRBD1 might be the D (6 bases). Between the trimmed V and J ends, which lost 5 bases and 1 base, there was a span of 20 bases. This CDR3 spans 18 amino acids. CDR1 and CDR2 from the germline V gene are SGHNT and YENEEA. The full variable domain, rest sourced from reference TRBV11-3 and TRBJ2-2, is EAGVVQSPRYKIIEKKQPVAFWCNPISGHNTLYWYLQNLGQGPELLIRYENEEAVDDSQLPKDRFSAERLKGVDSTLKIQPAELGDSAVYLCASSLVGAPFGNTGELFFGEGSRLTVL.

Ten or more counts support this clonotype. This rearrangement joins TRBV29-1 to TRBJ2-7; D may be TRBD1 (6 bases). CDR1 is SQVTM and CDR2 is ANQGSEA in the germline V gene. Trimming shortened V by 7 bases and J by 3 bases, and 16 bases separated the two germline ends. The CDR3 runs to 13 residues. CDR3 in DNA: TGCAGCGCCACACAGGGTGCGATCTACGAGCAGTACTTC. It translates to CSATQGAIYEQYF.

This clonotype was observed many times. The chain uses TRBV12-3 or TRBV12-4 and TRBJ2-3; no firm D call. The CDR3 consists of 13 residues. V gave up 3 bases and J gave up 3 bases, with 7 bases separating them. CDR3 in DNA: TGTGCCAGCAGTTTCCATCAGACAGATACGCAGTATTTT. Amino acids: CASSFHQTDTQYF.

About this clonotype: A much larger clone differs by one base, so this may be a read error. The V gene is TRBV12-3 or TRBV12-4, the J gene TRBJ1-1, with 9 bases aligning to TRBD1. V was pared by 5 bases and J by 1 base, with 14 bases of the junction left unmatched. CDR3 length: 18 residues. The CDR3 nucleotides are TGTGCCAGCAGTCCGCGGAGGGGACAGGGACTCAGGAACACTGAAGCTTTCTTT. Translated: CASSPRRGQGLRNTEAFF.

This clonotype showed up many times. For the CDR3, the DNA is TGTGCCAGCAGCTATGGGGCCAGCCTCAACAATGAGCAGTTCTTC. The encoded protein is CASSYGASLNNEQFF. The genes are TRBV7-9 and TRBJ2-1; D is possibly TRBD1 (5 bases). CDR3 length equals 15 residues. Deletions cut 4 bases from V and 5 bases from J, with 15 bases between. CDR1 is SEHNR, CDR2 FQNEAQ, per germline (reference sequence).

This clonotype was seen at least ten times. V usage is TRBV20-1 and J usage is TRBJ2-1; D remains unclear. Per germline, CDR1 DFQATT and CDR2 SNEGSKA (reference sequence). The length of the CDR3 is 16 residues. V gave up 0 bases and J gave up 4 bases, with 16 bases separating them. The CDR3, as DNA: TGCAGTGCTAGAGATCTCCTAGGGTTCGGGTACAATGAGCAGTTCTTC. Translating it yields CSARDLLGFGYNEQFF.

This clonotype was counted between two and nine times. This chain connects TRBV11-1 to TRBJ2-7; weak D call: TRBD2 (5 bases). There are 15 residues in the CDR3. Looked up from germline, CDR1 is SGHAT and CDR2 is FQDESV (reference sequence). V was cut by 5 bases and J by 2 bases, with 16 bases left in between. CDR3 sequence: CASSRRGSGTYEQYF. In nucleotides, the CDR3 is TGTGCCAGCAGCCGTCGTGGGTCGGGAACCTACGAGCAGTACTTC.

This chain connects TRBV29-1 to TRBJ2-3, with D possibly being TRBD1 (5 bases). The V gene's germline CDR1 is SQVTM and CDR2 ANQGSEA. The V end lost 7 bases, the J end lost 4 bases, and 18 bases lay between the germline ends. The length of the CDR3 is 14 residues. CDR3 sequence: CSALSWSRADTQYF. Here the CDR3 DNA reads TGCAGCGCCCTCAGTTGGTCCAGGGCAGATACGCAGTATTTT.

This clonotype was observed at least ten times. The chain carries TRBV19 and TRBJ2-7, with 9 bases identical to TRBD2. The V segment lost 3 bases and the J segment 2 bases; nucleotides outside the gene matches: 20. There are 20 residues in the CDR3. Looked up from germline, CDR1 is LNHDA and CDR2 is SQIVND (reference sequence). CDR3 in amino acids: CASSIETGIGLAGETYEQYF. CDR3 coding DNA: TGTGCCAGTAGTATCGAGACAGGGATCGGTTTAGCGGGGGAGACCTACGAGCAGTACTTC.

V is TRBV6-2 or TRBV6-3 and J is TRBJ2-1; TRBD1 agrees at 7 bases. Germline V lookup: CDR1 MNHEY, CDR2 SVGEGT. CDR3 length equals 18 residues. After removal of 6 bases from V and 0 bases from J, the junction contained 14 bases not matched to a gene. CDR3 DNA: TGTGCCAGCAGCTCAGCCCCCTACAGGGGAAGCTCCTACAATGAGCAGTTCTTC. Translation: CASSSAPYRGSSYNEQFF.

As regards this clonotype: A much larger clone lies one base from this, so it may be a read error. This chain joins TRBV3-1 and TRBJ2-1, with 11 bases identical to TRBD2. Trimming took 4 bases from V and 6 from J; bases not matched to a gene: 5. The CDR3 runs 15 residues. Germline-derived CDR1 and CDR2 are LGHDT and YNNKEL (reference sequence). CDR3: CASSPTSGVFNEQFF. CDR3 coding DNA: TGTGCCAGCAGCCCGACTAGCGGGGTTTTCAATGAGCAGTTCTTC.

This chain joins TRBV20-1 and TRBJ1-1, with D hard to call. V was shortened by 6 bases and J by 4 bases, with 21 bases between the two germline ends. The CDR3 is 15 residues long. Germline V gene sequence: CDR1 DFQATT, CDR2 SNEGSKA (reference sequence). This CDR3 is CSALPVHNLVTEAFF. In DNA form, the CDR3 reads TGCAGTGCGTTGCCAGTCCACAATTTGGTCACTGAAGCTTTCTTT.

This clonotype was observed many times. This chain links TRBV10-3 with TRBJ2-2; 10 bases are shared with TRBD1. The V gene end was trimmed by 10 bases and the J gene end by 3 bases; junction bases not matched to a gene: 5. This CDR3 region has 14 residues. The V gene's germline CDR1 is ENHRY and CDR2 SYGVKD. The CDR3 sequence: CASRDRGYTGELFF. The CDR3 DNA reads TGTGCCAGCCGGGACAGGGGTTACACCGGGGAGCTGTTTTTT.